This T cell receptor (beta chain) was sequenced for a study of blood T cell repertoires in COVID-19. The overall study: There were acute and convalescent COVID-19 samples, and they came from the United States, Italy and Spain. T cells, B-cell-depleted T cells, or PBMCs supplied cDNA or gDNA.

Authors' data handling: Nucleated cell number was recorded as an estimate derived from reference gene primer amplification. Measured with immunoSEQ multiplex PCR; TCRdb has only the in-frame clones, and not every one. V and J calls and clone size are given by that table; D and trimming were obtained from the DNA. The sample contains 140,000 to 150,000 clones, 87% of which appear only once. The cohort comprised adults aged roughly 18 to 100 years residing in approximately 22 US areas. Unmatched junction bases numbered 5, after V lost 2 bases and J lost 9 bases. CDR1 MRHNA and CDR2 SNTAGT come from the germline V gene. The length of the CDR3 is 15 residues.

The sequenced sample consisted of PBMCs or T cells enriched from blood (not recorded which). The sequence was collected from a man aged 55-75 years who had recovered from COVID-19. This chain connects TRBV6-4 to TRBJ2-1, with 12 bases that match TRBD2. The CDR3 reads CASSDGSSGRGEQFF. The CDR3 nucleotides read TGTGCCAGCAGTGACGGATCTAGCGGGAGGGGTGAGCAGTTCTTC.